This note documents a single T cell receptor beta chain sequence. This sample is part of a study of blood T cell repertoires in COVID-19. Study in general: Recovered status in Cohort 3 required two negative PCRs, clearance, or symptom resolution. T cells, B-cell-depleted T cells, or PBMCs supplied cDNA or gDNA.

In the original workflow: Amplification from reference gene primers served as the basis for estimated nucleated cell counts. Measured with immunoSEQ multiplex PCR; TCRdb has only the in-frame clones, and not every one. That table gives V, J and clone size, and the DNA gave D and trimming. The sample lists under 200,000 clones, around 87% occurring once. V was clipped by 3 bases and J by 10 bases; unmatched bases: 9. The CDR3 is 16 residues long. Germline V CDR1 and CDR2: LGHNA, YNFKEQ. The chain carries TRBV4-2 and TRBJ1-6, with TRBD1 matching over 10 bases. This clonotype originated in a woman aged 35 to 49 in a cohort exposed to, infected with or recovered from COVID-19 (not recorded which). Input material: PBMCs or T cells enriched from blood (not recorded which). Here the CDR3 DNA reads TGTGCCAGCAGCCATCCAGGGACAGGGGAGGTCTCACCCCTCCACTTT. Translated, it gives CASSHPGTGEVSPLHF.